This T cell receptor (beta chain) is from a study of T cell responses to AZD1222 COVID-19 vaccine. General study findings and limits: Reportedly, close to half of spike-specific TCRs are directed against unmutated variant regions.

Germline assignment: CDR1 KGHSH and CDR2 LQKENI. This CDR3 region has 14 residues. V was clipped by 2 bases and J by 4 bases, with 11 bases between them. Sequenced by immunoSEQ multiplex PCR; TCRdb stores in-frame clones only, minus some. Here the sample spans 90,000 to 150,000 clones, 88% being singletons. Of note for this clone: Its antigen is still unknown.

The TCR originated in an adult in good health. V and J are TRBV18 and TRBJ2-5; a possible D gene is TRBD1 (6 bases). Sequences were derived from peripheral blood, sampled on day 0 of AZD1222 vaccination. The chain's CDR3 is CASSPYRAGETQYF. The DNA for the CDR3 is TGTGCCAGCTCACCATACAGGGCCGGAGAGACCCAGTACTTC.